The 23 T cell receptor beta chains in this list originate from one sample, sequenced in a study of blood T cell repertoires in COVID-19. Profiling relied on immunoSEQ multiplex PCR, and the TCRdb table lists in-frame clones only, not all of them. The sample has just under 50,000 clones, roughly 85% seen once; the top ten hold 25%. Sequenced: peripheral blood. These receptors all stem from a man between 65 and 79 years old with acute or convalescent COVID-19.

The rearrangement links TRBV19 to TRBJ1-2; the D is unclear. Germline CDR1 and CDR2: LNHDA and SQIVND (reference sequence). The length of the CDR3 is 15 residues. V lost 3 bases, J lost 9 bases, and 20 bases lay in between. CDR3 amino acids: CASSISGGNRMSYTF. The CDR3, as DNA: TGTGCCAGTAGTATTTCGGGAGGCAATAGGATGAGCTACACCTTC.

The chain carries TRBV5-5 and TRBJ2-2; TRBD2 is a possible D gene (6 bases). V dropped 3 bases and J dropped 3 bases, with 15 bases sitting between them. The CDR3 is 16 residues long. Germline loops: CDR1 SGHKS, CDR2 YYEKEE (reference sequence). CDR3 nucleotide sequence: TGTGCCAGCAGCTGGAGGGGCGGAGGGGACACCGGGGAGCTGTTTTTT. It is translated as CASSWRGGGDTGELFF.

The V and J genes are TRBV12-3 or TRBV12-4 and TRBJ1-1, with D uncertain. The ends were cut back, 3 bases at V and 4 bases at J, with 6 bases in the middle. The CDR3 runs 12 residues. This CDR3 is CASSFSSTEAFF. DNA of the CDR3: TGTGCCAGCAGTTTTAGTTCCACTGAAGCTTTCTTT.

This chain uses TRBV29-1 with TRBJ2-7; 10 bases align to TRBD2. The CDR3 totals 14 residues. Germline trimming cut 7 bases from V and 5 bases from J; bases unmatched to any gene: 11. Germline CDR1 reads SQVTM; CDR2 reads ANQGSEA. The CDR3 DNA reads as TGCAGCGCGACTATAGCGGGAGGAATTGACGAGCAGTACTTC. It translates to CSATIAGGIDEQYF.

The V call is TRBV19, the J call TRBJ1-1; possibly TRBD1 for D (5 bases). V dropped 3 bases and J dropped 0 bases, with 14 bases sitting between them. The germline CDR1 and CDR2 sequences are LNHDA and SQIVND (reference sequence). CDR3 length: 16 residues. The CDR3 coding sequence is TGTGCCAGTAGTATGGGGGGAAGGACACTGAACACTGAAGCTTTCTTT. Translating gives CASSMGGRTLNTEAFF.

CDR3 sequence reads: CASSQVGRGDTEAFF. CDR3 sequence (DNA): TGTGCCAGCAGCCAAGTGGGGCGGGGGGACACTGAAGCTTTCTTT. The rearrangement joins TRBV4-2 to TRBJ1-1, with TRBD1 as a possible D gene (5 bases). Trimming cost V 1 base and J 3 bases, with 12 bases left between them. CDR1 and CDR2 from the germline V gene are LGHNA and YNFKEQ. The CDR3 sequence is 15 residues long.

This clone was found a few times. The chain is built from TRBV29-1 and TRBJ2-5; 7 nucleotides line up with TRBD1. Losses at the gene ends were 8 bases for V and 2 bases for J; bases not matched to a gene: 5. Germline lookup yields CDR1 SQVTM and CDR2 ANQGSEA. This CDR3 spans 12 amino acids. CDR3 DNA: TGCAGCAAAAGGACAGGACAAGAGACCCAGTACTTC. Its translation is CSKRTGQETQYF. The whole variable domain, filled in from reference TRBV29-1 and TRBJ2-5, reads SAVISQKPSRDICQRGTSLTIQCQVDSQVTMMFWYRQQPGQSLTLIATANQGSEATYESGFVIDKFPISRPNLTFSTLTVSNMSPEDSSIYLCSKRTGQETQYFGPGTRLLVL.

V and J are TRBV9 and TRBJ1-6; D is unresolved. V shed 6 bases and J shed 7 bases, with 11 bases lying between them. Germline V gene data show CDR1 as SGDLS and CDR2 as YYNGEE. This CDR3 comprises 13 residues. Here the CDR3 reads CASTGVGNSPLHF. CDR3 sequence (DNA): TGTGCCAGCACCGGGGTGGGGAATTCACCCCTCCACTTT.

This chain links TRBV11-2 with TRBJ2-2, with a possible D match to TRBD2 (5 bases). Between the trimmed V and J ends, which lost 5 bases and 2 bases, there was a span of 18 bases. The CDR3 is made up of 17 amino acids. In germline, CDR1 is SGHAT, CDR2 FQNNGV. CDR3 sequence: CASSLSPPAENTGELFF. The CDR3 DNA follows: TGTGCCAGCAGCCTTAGTCCCCCAGCGGAAAACACCGGGGAGCTGTTTTTT. The whole variable domain, filled in from reference TRBV11-2 and TRBJ2-2, reads EAGVAQSPRYKIIEKRQSVAFWCNPISGHATLYWYQQILGQGPKLLIQFQNNGVVDDSQLPKDRFSAERLKGVDSTLKIQPAKLEDSAVYLCASSLSPPAENTGELFFGEGSRLTVL.

The gene calls are TRBV28 and TRBJ1-4, with TRBD1 matching over 9 bases. Unmatched junction bases numbered 9, after V lost 7 bases and J lost 6 bases. Per the germline V gene, CDR1 is MDHEN and CDR2 is SYDVKM. This CDR3 spans 15 amino acids. The CDR3 DNA is TGTGCCAGCAATCTTCCGGGACAGGGAGATGAAAAACTGTTTTTT. This translates into CASNLPGQGDEKLFF.

Comments on this clone: One junction end does not reproduce the germline sequence, and a read error may be involved. The rearrangement links TRBV12-3 or TRBV12-4 to TRBJ1-1; TRBD1 might be the D (5 bases). This CDR3 is 12 amino acids long. The CDR3 protein is CASSRQSGEVFF. CDR3 coding DNA: TGTGCCAGCAGTAGACAGAGTGGTGAAGTTTTCTTT.

This clone was seen just once. This rearrangement joins TRBV5-1 to TRBJ1-1; no firm D call. Trimming shortened V by 3 bases and J by 3 bases, and 12 bases separated the two germline ends. Germline assignment: CDR1 SGHRS and CDR2 YFSETQ. This CDR3 spans 14 amino acids. Written as DNA, the CDR3 is TGCGCCAGCAGCTCCGAGGAAGGTGACACTGAAGCTTTCTTT. This encodes CASSSEEGDTEAFF. The whole variable domain, remainder taken from reference TRBV5-1 and TRBJ1-1, is KAGVTQTPRYLIKTRGQQVTLSCSPISGHRSVSWYQQTPGQGLQFLFEYFSETQRNKGNFPGRFSGRQFSNSRSEMNVSTLELGDSALYLCASSSEEGDTEAFFGQGTRLTVV.

This sequence joins TRBV2 and TRBJ1-2, with TRBD1 identical over 8 bases. The ends lost 8 bases at V and 9 bases at J; junction bases unmatched: 11. CDR1 and CDR2 from the germline V gene are SNHLY and FYNNEI. The CDR3 has 13 residues. CDR3: CASRGGQGPSYTF. The CDR3 nucleotides are TGTGCCAGCCGGGGAGGACAGGGCCCAAGCTACACCTTC.

The chain couples TRBV5-5 to TRBJ2-2, with 10 positions matching TRBD1. The germline gives CDR1 SGHKS, CDR2 YYEKEE (reference sequence). Trimming removed 6 bases from V and 5 bases from J; junction bases left unmatched: 4. This CDR3 is built from 14 residues. In DNA, the CDR3 is TGTGCCAGCACCCGACAGGGGGCAACCGGGGAGCTGTTTTTT. Translating it yields CASTRQGATGELFF.

The table lists this clone with a count of one. The chain links TRBV19 to TRBJ2-7; 7 nucleotides align to TRBD2. The V and J ends lost 1 base and 0 bases, in that order; junction bases with no gene match: 3. In germline, CDR1 is LNHDA, CDR2 SQIVND (reference sequence). This CDR3 is 15 amino acids long. CDR3 DNA sequence: TGTGCCAGTAGTATAGGGGGAGGGAGCTCCTACGAGCAGTACTTC. This gives the protein CASSIGGGSSYEQYF.

The genes are TRBV6-2 or TRBV6-3 and TRBJ1-1; possibly TRBD1 for D (6 bases). Trimming left V 2 bases short and J 14 bases short, with 15 bases between. The germline gives CDR1 MNHEY, CDR2 SVGEGT. The CDR3 runs 12 residues. CDR3 coding DNA: TGTGCCAGCAGTTACGGACAGTCGGGCGCCTTCTTT. Encoded protein: CASSYGQSGAFF.

The CDR3 here is CASSRGPSTDTQYF. The DNA for the CDR3 is TGCGCCAGCAGCAGGGGCCCTAGCACAGATACGCAGTATTTT. This chain links TRBV5-1 with TRBJ2-3; the D gene is possibly TRBD1 (5 bases). Trimming left V 4 bases short and J 0 bases short, with 9 bases between. The germline V gene encodes CDR1 SGHRS and CDR2 YFSETQ. The CDR3 sequence is 14 residues long. Full variable domain (outside the CDR3, taken from reference TRBV5-1 and TRBJ2-3): KAGVTQTPRYLIKTRGQQVTLSCSPISGHRSVSWYQQTPGQGLQFLFEYFSETQRNKGNFPGRFSGRQFSNSRSEMNVSTLELGDSALYLCASSRGPSTDTQYFGPGTRLTVL.

In its sample, this clone was seen a few times. V usage is TRBV5-1 and J usage is TRBJ2-3; 7 nucleotides align to TRBD1. Looked up from germline, CDR1 is SGHRS and CDR2 is YFSETQ. V dropped 0 bases and J dropped 1; count of bases not matched to a gene: 2. The CDR3 has 15 amino acids. CDR3 DNA: TGCGCCAGCAGCTTGGGACAGGGTGGCACAGATACGCAGTATTTT. Amino acids: CASSLGQGGTDTQYF.

The rearrangement joins TRBV30 to TRBJ1-2; D might be TRBD1 (5 bases). Germline CDR1 is GTSNPN and CDR2 is SVGIG (reference sequence). The ends were cut back, 2 bases at V and 2 bases at J, with 12 bases in the middle. CDR3 length: 14 residues. CDR3 in DNA: TGTGCCTGGAGTTTAGGGGAGGCAAACTATGGCTACACCTTC. This sequence encodes CAWSLGEANYGYTF. Full variable domain (rest looked up from reference TRBV30 and TRBJ1-2): SQTIHQWPATLVQPVGSPLSLECTVEGTSNPNLYWYRQAAGRGLQLLFYSVGIGQISSEVPQNLSASRPQDRQFILSSKKLLLSDSGFYLCAWSLGEANYGYTFGSGTRLTVV.

This clone was seen a single time. The CDR3 sequence: CASSSVDRDNQPQHF. DNA for the CDR3: TGTGCCAGCAGTTCCGTCGACAGGGACAATCAGCCCCAGCATTTT. The chain recombines TRBV27 with TRBJ1-5; 7 bases are a match to TRBD1. CDR1 and CDR2 from the germline V gene are MNHEY and SMNVEV (reference sequence). This CDR3 region has 15 residues. With 4 bases clipped from V and 3 bases from J, the junction kept 6 bases outside the gene matches.

The V gene is TRBV25-1, the J gene TRBJ2-1, with TRBD2 matching over 14 bases. The J segment lost 12 bases and the V segment lost 2 bases, leaving 9 bases of the junction unmatched. CDR3 length: 16 amino acids. CDR1 and CDR2 (germline): MGHDK, SYGVNS. CDR3 sequence reads: CASSEGGTSGSYGQFF. The CDR3 coding sequence is TGTGCCAGCAGTGAAGGAGGGACTAGCGGGAGTTATGGGCAGTTCTTC.

This chain links TRBV7-9 with TRBJ2-4; 9 bases are shared with TRBD2. Germline CDR1 SEHNR, CDR2 FQNEAQ (reference sequence). V shed 0 bases and J 12 bases; nucleotides not matched to a gene: 15. There are 17 residues in the CDR3. The CDR3: CASSLADGSGGEQAQYF. The CDR3 nucleotides read TGTGCCAGCAGCTTAGCGGACGGTAGCGGGGGAGAGCAAGCTCAGTACTTC.

V is TRBV18 and J is TRBJ1-6, with no clear D. The CDR3 sequence is 15 residues long. Germline V gives CDR1 KGHSH, CDR2 LQKENI. The ends were cut back, 4 bases at V and 0 bases at J, with 7 bases in the middle. The CDR3: CASSQSSSYNSPLHF. The CDR3, as DNA: TGTGCCAGCTCACAATCCAGCTCCTATAATTCACCCCTCCACTTT. Combining the CDR3 with reference TRBV18 and TRBJ1-6 gives the whole variable domain NAGVMQNPRHLVRRRGQEARLRCSPMKGHSHVYWYRQLPEEGLKFMVYLQKENIIDESGMPKERFSAEFPKEGPSILRIQQVVRGDSAAYFCASSQSSSYNSPLHFGNGTRLTVT.